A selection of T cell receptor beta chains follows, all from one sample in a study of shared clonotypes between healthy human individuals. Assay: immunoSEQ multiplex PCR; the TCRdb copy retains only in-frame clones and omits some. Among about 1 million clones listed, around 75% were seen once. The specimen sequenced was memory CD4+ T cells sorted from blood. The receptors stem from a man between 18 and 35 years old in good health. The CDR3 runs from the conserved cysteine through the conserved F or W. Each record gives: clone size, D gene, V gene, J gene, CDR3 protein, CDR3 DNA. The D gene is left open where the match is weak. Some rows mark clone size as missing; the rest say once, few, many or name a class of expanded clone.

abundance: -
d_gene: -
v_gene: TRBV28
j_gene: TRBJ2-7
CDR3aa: CASSDPYEQYF
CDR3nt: TGTGCCAGCAGTGACCCCTACGAGCAGTACTTC

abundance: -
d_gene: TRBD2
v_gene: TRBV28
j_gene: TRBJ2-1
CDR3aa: CASSLMLAANEQFF
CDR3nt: TGTGCCAGCAGTTTAATGCTAGCGGCCAATGAGCAGTTCTTC

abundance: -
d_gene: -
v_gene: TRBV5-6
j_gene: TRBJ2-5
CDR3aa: CASSLMGSGEQYF
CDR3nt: TGTGCCAGCAGTTTGATGGGGTCAGGGGAGCAGTACTTC

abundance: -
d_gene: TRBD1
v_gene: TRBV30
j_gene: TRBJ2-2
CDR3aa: CAWSRGRGPTGELFF
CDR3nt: TGTGCCTGGAGTCGGGGCAGGGGGCCCACCGGGGAGCTGTTTTTT

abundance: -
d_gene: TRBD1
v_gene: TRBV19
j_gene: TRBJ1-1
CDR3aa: CASNSDRRGMNTEAFF
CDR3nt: TGTGCCAGTAACTCGGACAGGAGGGGTATGAACACTGAAGCTTTCTTT

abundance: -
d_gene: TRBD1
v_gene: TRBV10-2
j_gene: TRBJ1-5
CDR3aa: CASSGDRESQPQHF
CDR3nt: TGCGCCAGCAGTGGAGACAGGGAGTCCCAGCCCCAGCATTTT

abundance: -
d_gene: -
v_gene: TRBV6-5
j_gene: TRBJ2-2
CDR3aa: CASRDPNTGELFF
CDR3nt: TGTGCCAGCCGAGACCCGAACACCGGGGAGCTGTTTTTT

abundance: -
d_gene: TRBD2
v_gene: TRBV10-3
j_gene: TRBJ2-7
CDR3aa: CAISSGTSGPTEQYF
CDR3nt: TGTGCCATCAGTTCCGGGACTAGCGGGCCTACCGAGCAGTACTTC

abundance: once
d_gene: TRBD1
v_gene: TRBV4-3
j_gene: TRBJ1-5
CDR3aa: CASSQGQGKNQPQHF
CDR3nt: TGCGCCAGCAGCCAAGGACAGGGGAAAAATCAGCCCCAGCATTTT

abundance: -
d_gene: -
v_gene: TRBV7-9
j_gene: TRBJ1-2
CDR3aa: CASSFVPGAQNYGYTF
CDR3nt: TGTGCCAGCAGCTTTGTACCAGGAGCTCAAAACTATGGCTACACCTTC

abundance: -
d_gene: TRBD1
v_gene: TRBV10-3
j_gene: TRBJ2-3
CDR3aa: CAISEPGQVGDTQYF
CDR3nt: TGTGCCATCAGTGAGCCGGGACAGGTCGGAGATACGCAGTATTTT

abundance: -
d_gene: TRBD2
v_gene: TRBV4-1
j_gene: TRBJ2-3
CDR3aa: CASSWTSGGHTDTQYF
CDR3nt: TGCGCCAGCAGCTGGACTAGCGGGGGACACACAGATACGCAGTATTTT

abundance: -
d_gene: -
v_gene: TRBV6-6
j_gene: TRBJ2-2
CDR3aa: CASSYRDRGVTGELFF
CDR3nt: TGTGCCAGCAGTTACCGGGACCGAGGGGTCACCGGGGAGCTGTTTTTT

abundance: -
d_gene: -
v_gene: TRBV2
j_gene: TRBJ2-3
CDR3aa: CASSVRDHYRIDDTDTQYF
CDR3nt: TGTGCCAGCAGTGTCCGGGACCATTACCGGATAGACGACACAGATACGCAGTATTTT

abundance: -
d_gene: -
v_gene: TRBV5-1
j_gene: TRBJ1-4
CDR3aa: CASTQRGVNEKLFF
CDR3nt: TGCGCCAGCACCCAGAGAGGAGTAAATGAAAAACTGTTTTTT

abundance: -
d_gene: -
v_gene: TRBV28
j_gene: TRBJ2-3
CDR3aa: CASSGGTDTQYF
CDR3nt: TGTGCCAGCAGCGGGGGTACAGATACGCAGTATTTT

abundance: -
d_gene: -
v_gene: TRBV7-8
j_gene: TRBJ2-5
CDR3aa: CASSPAWVRETQYF
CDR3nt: TGTGCCAGCAGCCCAGCCTGGGTGCGAGAGACCCAGTACTTC

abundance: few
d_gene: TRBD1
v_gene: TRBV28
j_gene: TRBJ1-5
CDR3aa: CASTVGQGVGNQPQHF
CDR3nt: TGTGCCAGCACGGTTGGACAGGGTGTCGGCAATCAGCCCCAGCATTTT

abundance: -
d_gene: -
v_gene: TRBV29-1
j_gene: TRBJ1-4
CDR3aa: CSVDKVDRRDEKLFF
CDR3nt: TGCAGCGTTGATAAAGTCGACAGGCGGGATGAAAAACTGTTTTTT

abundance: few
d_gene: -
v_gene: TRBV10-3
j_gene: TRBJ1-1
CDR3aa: CAISAVQGLDTEAFF
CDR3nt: TGTGCCATCAGTGCCGTCCAGGGTCTGGACACTGAAGCTTTCTTT

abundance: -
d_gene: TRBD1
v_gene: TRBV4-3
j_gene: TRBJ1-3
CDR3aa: CASSPGTAGFTIYF
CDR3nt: TGCGCCAGCAGCCCAGGGACAGCGGGATTCACCATATATTTT

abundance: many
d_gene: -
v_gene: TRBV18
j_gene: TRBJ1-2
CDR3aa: CASSSTGQGYTF
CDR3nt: TGTGCCAGCTCATCAACAGGGCAAGGCTACACCTTC

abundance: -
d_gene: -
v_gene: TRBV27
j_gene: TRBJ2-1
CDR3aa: CASSLRTVGEQFF
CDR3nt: TGTGCCAGCAGTTTACGTACAGTTGGTGAGCAGTTCTTC

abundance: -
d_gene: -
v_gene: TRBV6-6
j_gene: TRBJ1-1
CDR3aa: CASRYGQGPMNTEAFF
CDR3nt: TGTGCCAGCAGGTACGGGCAGGGGCCTATGAACACTGAAGCTTTCTTT

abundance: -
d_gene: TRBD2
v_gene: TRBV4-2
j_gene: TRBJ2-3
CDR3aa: CASSQDPGGITDTQYF
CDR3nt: TGTGCCAGCAGCCAAGATCCGGGGGGAATCACAGATACGCAGTATTTT

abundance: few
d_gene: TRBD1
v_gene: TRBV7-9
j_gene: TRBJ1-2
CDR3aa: CASSSPGTGSGYTF
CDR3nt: TGTGCCAGCAGCTCCCCCGGGACAGGGAGCGGCTACACCTTC

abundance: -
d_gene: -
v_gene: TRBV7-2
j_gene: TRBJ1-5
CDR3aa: CASSSFNQPQHF
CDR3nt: TGTGCCAGCAGCTCCTTTAATCAGCCCCAGCATTTT

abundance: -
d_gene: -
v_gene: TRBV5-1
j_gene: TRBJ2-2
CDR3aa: CASSRLGSNTGELFF
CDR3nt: TGCGCCAGCAGCCGATTGGGGTCGAACACCGGGGAGCTGTTTTTT

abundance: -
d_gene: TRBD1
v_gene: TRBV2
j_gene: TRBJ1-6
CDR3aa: CASSDGSTGGNNSPLHF
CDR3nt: TGTGCCAGCAGTGATGGTTCGACAGGGGGTAATAATTCACCCCTCCACTTT

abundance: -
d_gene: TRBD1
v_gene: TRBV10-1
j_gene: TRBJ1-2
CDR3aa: CASSDGTGGPFGYTF
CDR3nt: TGCGCCAGCAGTGACGGGACAGGGGGTCCTTTTGGCTACACCTTC

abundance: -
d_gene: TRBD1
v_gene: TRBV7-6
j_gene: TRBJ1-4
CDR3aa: CASSLTGGEEKLFF
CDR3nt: TGTGCCAGCAGTTTGACAGGGGGCGAGGAAAAACTGTTTTTT

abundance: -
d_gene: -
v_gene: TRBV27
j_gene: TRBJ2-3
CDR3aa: CASSPQGGYTQYF
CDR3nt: TGTGCCAGCAGTCCGCAGGGGGGGTATACGCAGTATTTT

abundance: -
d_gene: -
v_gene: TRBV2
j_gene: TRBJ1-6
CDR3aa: CASSTRGGRDQSPLHF
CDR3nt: TGTGCCAGCAGTACAAGGGGTGGCAGGGATCAATCACCCCTCCACTTT

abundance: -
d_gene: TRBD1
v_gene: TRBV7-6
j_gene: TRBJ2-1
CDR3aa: CASSGPGGNEQFF
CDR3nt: TGTGCCAGCAGCGGGCCAGGGGGCAATGAGCAGTTCTTC

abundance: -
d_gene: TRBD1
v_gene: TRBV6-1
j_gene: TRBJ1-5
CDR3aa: CASTWGQGNQPQHF
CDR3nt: TGTGCCAGCACTTGGGGACAGGGCAATCAGCCCCAGCATTTT